This TCR beta chain appears in the sequencing data of a study of T cells after yellow fever vaccination. Study context: The SMART-Seq v4 Ultra Low Input method served to prepare the low-cell-number fractions.

There are many counts of this clonotype. The target antigen is unknown. This CDR3 has 16 residues. The V segment lost 1 base and the J segment 0 bases; nucleotides outside the gene matches: 4. The V gene's germline CDR1 is MGHRA and CDR2 YSYEKL. TCRdb reprocessed the 5' RACE reads with MiXCR, giving one entry per CDR3 protein. The sample has about 300,000 distinct CDR3 sequences, about 6.9% seen once. General study findings and limits: The study noted that FACS-sorted repertoires could contain abundant clonotypes contaminating from the bulk population. Though it reached lower strength, the secondary response hit its peak faster, day 5 versus 15. A minor fraction of clonotypes spanned both CD4 and CD8 compartments.

The chain recombines TRBV4-1 with TRBJ1-1; 8 bases match TRBD1. The clonotype was recovered from a man aged 18 to 35 who received the YFV17D yellow fever vaccine. The starting material was PBMCs, obtained roughly 46 days after the first yellow fever vaccination. The CDR3 region is CASSQADRVMNTEAFF. The CDR3 DNA follows: TGCGCCAGCAGCCAAGCGGACAGGGTTATGAACACTGAAGCTTTCTTT.